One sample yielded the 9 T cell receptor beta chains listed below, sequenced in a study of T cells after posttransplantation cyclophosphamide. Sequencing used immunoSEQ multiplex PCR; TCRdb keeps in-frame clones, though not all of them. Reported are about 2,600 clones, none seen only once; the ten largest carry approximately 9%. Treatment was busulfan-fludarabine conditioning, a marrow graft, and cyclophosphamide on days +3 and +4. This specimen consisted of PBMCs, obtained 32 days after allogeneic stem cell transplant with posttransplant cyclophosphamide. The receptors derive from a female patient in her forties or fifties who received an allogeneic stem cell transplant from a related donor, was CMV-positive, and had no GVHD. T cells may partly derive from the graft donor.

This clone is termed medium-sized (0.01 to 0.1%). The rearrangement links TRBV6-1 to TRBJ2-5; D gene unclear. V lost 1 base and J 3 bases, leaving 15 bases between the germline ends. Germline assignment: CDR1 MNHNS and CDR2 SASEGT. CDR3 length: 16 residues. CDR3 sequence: CASSEVLGTVEETQYF. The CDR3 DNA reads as TGTGCCAGCAGTGAAGTCTTGGGCACTGTTGAAGAGACCCAGTACTTC.

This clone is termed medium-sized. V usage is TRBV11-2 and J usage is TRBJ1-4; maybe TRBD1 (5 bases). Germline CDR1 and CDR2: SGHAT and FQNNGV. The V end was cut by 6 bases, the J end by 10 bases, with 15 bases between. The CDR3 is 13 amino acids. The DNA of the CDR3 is TGTGCCAGCAGAGGTACGGGGGTCGCAAAACTGTTTTTT. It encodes CASRGTGVAKLFF.

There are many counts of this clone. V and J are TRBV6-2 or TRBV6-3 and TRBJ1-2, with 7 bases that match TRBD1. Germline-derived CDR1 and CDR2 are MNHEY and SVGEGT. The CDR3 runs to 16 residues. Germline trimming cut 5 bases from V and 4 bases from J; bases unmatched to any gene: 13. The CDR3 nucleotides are TGTGCCAGCAGTAACAAGACAGGGAGCTATGGCTATGGCTACACCTTC. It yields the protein CASSNKTGSYGYGYTF.

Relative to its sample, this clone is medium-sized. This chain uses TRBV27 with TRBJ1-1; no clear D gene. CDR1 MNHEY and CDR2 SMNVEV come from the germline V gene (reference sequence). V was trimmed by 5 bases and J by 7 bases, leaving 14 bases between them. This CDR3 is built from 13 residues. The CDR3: CASSPSLGVEAFF. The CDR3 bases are TGTGCCAGCAGTCCGTCCCTAGGAGTTGAAGCTTTCTTT.

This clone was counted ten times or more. CDR3 loop: CASSYRAASTDTQYF. The CDR3 nucleotides read TGTGCCAGCAGTTACAGAGCGGCAAGCACAGATACGCAGTATTTT. The V call is TRBV6-5, the J call TRBJ2-3, with a tentative D call TRBD2 (5 bases). The ends were cut back, 2 bases at V and 0 bases at J, with 9 bases in the middle. The CDR3 length is 15 residues. CDR1 is MNHEY and CDR2 is SVGAGI in the germline V gene.

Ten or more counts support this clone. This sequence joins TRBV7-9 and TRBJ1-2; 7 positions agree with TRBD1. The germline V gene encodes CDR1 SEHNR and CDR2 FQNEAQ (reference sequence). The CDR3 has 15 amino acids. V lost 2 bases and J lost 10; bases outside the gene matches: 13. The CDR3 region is CASSLMATGNYFYTF. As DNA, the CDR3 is TGTGCCAGCAGCTTAATGGCGACAGGGAATTATTTCTACACCTTC. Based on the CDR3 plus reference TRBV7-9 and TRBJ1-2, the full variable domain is DTGVSQNPRHKITKRGQNVTFRCDPISEHNRLYWYRQTLGQGPEFLTYFQNEAQLEKSRLLSDRFSAERPKGSFSTLEIQRTEQGDSAMYLCASSLMATGNYFYTFGSGTRLTVV.

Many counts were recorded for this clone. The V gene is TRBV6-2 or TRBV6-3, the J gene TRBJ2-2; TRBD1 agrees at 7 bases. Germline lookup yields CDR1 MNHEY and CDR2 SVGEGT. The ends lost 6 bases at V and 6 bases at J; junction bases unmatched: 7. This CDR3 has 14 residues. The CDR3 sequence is CASSNRGEAGELFF. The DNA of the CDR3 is TGTGCCAGCAGCAACAGGGGTGAGGCCGGGGAGCTGTTTTTT.

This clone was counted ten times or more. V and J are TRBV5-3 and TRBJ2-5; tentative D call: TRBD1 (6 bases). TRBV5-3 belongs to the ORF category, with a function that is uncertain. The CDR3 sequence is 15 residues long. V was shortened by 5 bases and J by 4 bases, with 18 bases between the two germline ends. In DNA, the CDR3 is TGTGCCAGAAGTCGAAACAGGGTCGTAAGAGAGACCCAGTACTTC. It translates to CARSRNRVVRETQYF.

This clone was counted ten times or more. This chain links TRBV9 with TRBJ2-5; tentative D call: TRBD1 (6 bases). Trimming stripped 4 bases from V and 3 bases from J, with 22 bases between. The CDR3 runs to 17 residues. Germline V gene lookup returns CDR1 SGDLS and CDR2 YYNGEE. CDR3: CASSRPQTYRVEETQYF. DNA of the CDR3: TGTGCCAGCAGCCGCCCCCAAACATACAGGGTTGAAGAGACCCAGTACTTC.